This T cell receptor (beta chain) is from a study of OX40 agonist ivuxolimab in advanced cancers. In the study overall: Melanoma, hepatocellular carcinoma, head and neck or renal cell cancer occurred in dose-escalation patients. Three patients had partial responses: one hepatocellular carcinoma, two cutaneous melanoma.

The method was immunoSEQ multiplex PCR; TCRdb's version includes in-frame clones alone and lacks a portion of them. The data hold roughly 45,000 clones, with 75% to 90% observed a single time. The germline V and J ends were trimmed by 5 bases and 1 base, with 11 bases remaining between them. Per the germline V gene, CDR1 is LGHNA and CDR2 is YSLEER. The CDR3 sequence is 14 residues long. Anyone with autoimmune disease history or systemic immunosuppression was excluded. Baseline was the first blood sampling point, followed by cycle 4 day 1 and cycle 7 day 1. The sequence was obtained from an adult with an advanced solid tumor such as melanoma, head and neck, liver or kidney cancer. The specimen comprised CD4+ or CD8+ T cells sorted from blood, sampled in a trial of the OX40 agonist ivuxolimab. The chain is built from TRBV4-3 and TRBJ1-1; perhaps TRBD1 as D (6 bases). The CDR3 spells CASSWTEGNTEAFF. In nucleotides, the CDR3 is TGCGCCAGCAGCTGGACAGAGGGGAACACTGAAGCTTTCTTT.